The clone carrying this T cell receptor beta chain counts as medium-sized. Its antigen is still unknown. This CDR3 is built from 14 residues. After removal of 3 bases from V and 4 bases from J, the junction contained 6 bases not matched to a gene. The germline CDR1 and CDR2 sequences are SGHAT and FQNNGV. The sample comes from a study of CD4+ T cells in melanoma. Assay: immunoSEQ multiplex PCR; the TCRdb copy retains only in-frame clones and omits some. The data hold over 6,500 clones, with 50% to 75% observed a single time. The study, taken as a whole, reports: CD8+ T cell, macrophage and B cell function reportedly correlated with neoantigen-specific CD4+ T cells.

This chain links TRBV11-2 with TRBJ2-7, with 7 bases aligning to TRBD1. The TCR comes from a human donor with melanoma. Sequencing used cells from a culture (not recorded whether cultured in vitro). CDR3 in DNA: TGTGCCAGCAGCTTCACGGCAGGGGGTTACGAGCAGTACTTC. It translates to CASSFTAGGYEQYF. Filled out from reference TRBV11-2 and TRBJ2-7, the complete variable domain reads EAGVAQSPRYKIIEKRQSVAFWCNPISGHATLYWYQQILGQGPKLLIQFQNNGVVDDSQLPKDRFSAERLKGVDSTLKIQPAKLEDSAVYLCASSFTAGGYEQYFGPGTRLTVT.